The source of this TCR beta chain is a study of blood T cell repertoires in COVID-19. About the research overall: There were acute and convalescent COVID-19 samples, and they came from the United States, Italy and Spain.

This CDR3 region has 14 residues. Germline CDR1 reads GTSNPN; CDR2 reads SVGIG (reference sequence). Clones were sequenced by immunoSEQ multiplex PCR, and TCRdb holds only the in-frame ones, with some missing. The table includes under 300,000 clones, around nine tenths detected once. This clonotype was obtained from a woman in her thirties or forties who had recovered from COVID-19. The chain recombines TRBV30 with TRBJ2-7; 8 nucleotides agree with TRBD1. The specimen was peripheral blood. Written as DNA, the CDR3 is TGTGCTTCAGGACAGGGACCTCCCATCTACGAGCAGTACTTC. As protein: CASGQGPPIYEQYF. The variable domain in full, with the rest retrieved from reference TRBV30 and TRBJ2-7, is SQTIHQWPATLVQPVGSPLSLECTVEGTSNPNLYWYRQAAGRGLQLLFYSVGIGQISSEVPQNLSASRPQDRQFILSSKKLLLSDSGFYLCASGQGPPIYEQYFGPGTRLTVT.